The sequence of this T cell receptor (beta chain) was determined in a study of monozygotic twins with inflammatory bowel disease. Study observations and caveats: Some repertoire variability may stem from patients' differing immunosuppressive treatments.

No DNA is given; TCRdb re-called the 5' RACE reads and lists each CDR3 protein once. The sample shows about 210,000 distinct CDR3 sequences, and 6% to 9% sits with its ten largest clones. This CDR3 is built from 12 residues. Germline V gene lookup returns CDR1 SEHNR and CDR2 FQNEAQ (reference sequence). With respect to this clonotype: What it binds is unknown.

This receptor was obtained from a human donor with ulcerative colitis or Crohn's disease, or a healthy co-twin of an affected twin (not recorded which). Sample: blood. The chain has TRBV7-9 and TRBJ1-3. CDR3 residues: CAYTNMGNTIYF.